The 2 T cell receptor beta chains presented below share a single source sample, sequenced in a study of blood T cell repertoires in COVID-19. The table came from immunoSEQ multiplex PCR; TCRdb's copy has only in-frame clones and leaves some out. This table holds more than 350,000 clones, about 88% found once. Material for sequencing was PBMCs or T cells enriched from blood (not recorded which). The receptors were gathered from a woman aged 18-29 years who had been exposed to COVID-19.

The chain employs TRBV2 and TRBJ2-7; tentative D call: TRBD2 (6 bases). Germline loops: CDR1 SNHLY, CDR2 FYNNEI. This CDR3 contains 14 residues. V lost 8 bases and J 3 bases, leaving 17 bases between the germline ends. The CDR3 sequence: CASGRGFGRYEQYF. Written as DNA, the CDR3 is TGTGCCAGCGGTCGGGGGTTCGGGCGCTACGAGCAGTACTTC.

The CDR3 coding sequence is TGTGCCAGCATCCAACGGGAGGGTCTCGGGCAGTACTTC. Amino acid sequence: CASIQREGLGQYF. The chain is built from TRBV2 and TRBJ2-7; 8 bases agree with TRBD2. The germline CDR1 and CDR2 sequences are SNHLY and FYNNEI. CDR3 size: 13 residues. J was trimmed by 9 bases and V by 7 bases; bases with no gene match: 11.